This T cell receptor beta chain was observed in a study of STAT5B mutations in CD4+ large granular lymphocyte leukemia. The CDR3 has 14 residues. Germline values: CDR1 LGHNT, CDR2 FRNRAP. The germline V and J ends were trimmed by 7 bases and 2 bases, with 14 bases remaining between them. Sequencing was performed with immunoSEQ multiplex PCR; in TCRdb, only in-frame clones are kept and a portion is missing. The sample records some 41,000 clones, roughly 79% being singletons. General study points: Main leukemic clonotypes were patient-specific, but roughly 25% appeared at low frequency elsewhere. Top patient clones used TRBV06 genes more often: 8/27 versus 2/35 in controls.

Worth noting for this clone: Its antigen is still unknown.

This sequence originates from a human donor in good health. The sequenced sample consisted of CD4+ T cells from blood buffy coats. The chain uses TRBV12-5 and TRBJ1-1, with D unclear. The CDR3 is CASAWSGRNTEAFF. The DNA for the CDR3 is TGTGCTAGTGCCTGGTCGGGGAGAAACACTGAAGCTTTCTTT.